The rows below give T cell receptor beta chains drawn from one sample of a study of cytomegalovirus exposure and HLA in healthy donors. Sequenced by immunoSEQ multiplex PCR; TCRdb stores in-frame clones only, minus some. The table records about 250,000 clones, about 66% of them present only once. The sequenced sample was PBMCs. The source of these receptors is a female donor in good health and CMV-seronegative. Both conserved end residues are part of each CDR3. D genes are given only for firm matches. Only some rows state a clone size, as once, few, many or a class for expanded clones.

V	size	D	J	CDR3	DNA
TRBV9	.	.	TRBJ2-1	CASNSGYNEQFF	TGTGCCAGCAATAGCGGCTACAATGAGCAGTTCTTC
TRBV29-1	.	.	TRBJ2-3	CSAGPGADTQYF	TGCAGTGCTGGACCGGGGGCAGATACGCAGTATTTT
TRBV25-1	.	.	TRBJ1-3	CASSETLQASGNTIYF	TGTGCCAGCAGTGAAACCTTACAGGCCTCTGGAAACACCATATATTTT
TRBV4-2	.	.	TRBJ2-7	CASSWRLVGSYEQYF	TGTGCCAGCAGCTGGAGACTAGTGGGCTCCTACGAGCAGTACTTC
TRBV28	.	.	TRBJ2-2	CASSSRGNTGELFF	TGTGCCAGCAGTAGTAGGGGGAACACCGGGGAGCTGTTTTTT
TRBV6-1	.	.	TRBJ2-5	CASSEALGGSWETQYF	TGTGCCAGCAGTGAAGCGCTAGGGGGTTCCTGGGAGACCCAGTACTTC
TRBV6-5	.	TRBD1	TRBJ1-1	CAGLVQGANTEAFF	TGTGCCGGCCTTGTGCAGGGGGCGAACACTGAAGCTTTCTTT
TRBV7-3	.	TRBD2	TRBJ2-7	CASSPTSGSGIYEQYF	TGTGCCAGCAGCCCCACCAGCGGGAGCGGAATCTACGAGCAGTACTTC
TRBV7-9	.	TRBD1	TRBJ2-2	CASSTNGGQGSTGELFF	TGTGCCAGCAGCACAAACGGCGGACAGGGATCAACCGGGGAGCTGTTTTTT
TRBV30	.	.	TRBJ1-1	CAWSVGAGAFF	TGTGCCTGGAGTGTAGGGGCGGGGGCTTTCTTT
TRBV5-8	.	TRBD1	TRBJ1-2	CASSEQGWSGYTF	TGTGCCAGCAGTGAACAGGGGTGGAGTGGCTACACCTTC
TRBV11-2	few	TRBD1	TRBJ1-2	CASSFGTGGYGYTF	TGTGCCAGCAGCTTCGGGACAGGGGGCTATGGCTACACCTTC
TRBV11-2	.	.	TRBJ1-1	CASSLVGRGSTEAFF	TGTGCCAGCAGCTTAGTGGGCCGGGGGTCTACTGAAGCTTTCTTT
TRBV5-1	.	TRBD2	TRBJ2-7	CASSLESGGGSEQYF	TGCGCCAGCAGCCTGGAAAGCGGGGGGGGTTCCGAGCAGTACTTC
TRBV7-8	.	.	TRBJ2-1	CASSSASDEQFF	TGTGCCAGCAGCTCCGCCTCGGATGAGCAGTTCTTC
TRBV10-3	.	.	TRBJ2-1	CAIRNGQGRSYNEQFF	TGTGCCATCAGGAATGGGCAGGGGCGCTCCTACAATGAGCAGTTCTTC
TRBV12-5	.	.	TRBJ2-7	CASAPYGGRGYEQYF	TGTGCTAGTGCCCCCTACGGGGGTCGGGGCTACGAGCAGTACTTC
TRBV7-8	.	.	TRBJ1-3	CASSLGTPNTIYF	TGTGCCAGCAGCTTGGGGACACCAAACACCATATATTTT
TRBV14	few	.	TRBJ1-1	CASSQNGLGAFF	TGTGCCAGCAGTCAAAACGGTCTTGGAGCTTTCTTT
TRBV12-5	.	TRBD2	TRBJ2-1	CASGLGPGLAGFNEQFF	TGTGCTAGTGGTTTGGGCCCGGGACTAGCGGGTTTTAATGAGCAGTTCTTC
TRBV7-9	.	TRBD1	TRBJ2-1	CASSLEYGTERVNEQFF	TGTGCCAGCAGCTTAGAGTACGGGACAGAACGGGTGAATGAGCAGTTCTTC
TRBV28	.	TRBD1	TRBJ2-7	CASSASRDRGSYEQYF	TGTGCCAGCAGCGCCTCCCGGGACAGGGGTTCCTACGAGCAGTACTTC
TRBV6-5	.	TRBD2	TRBJ2-1	CASSSRETNEQFF	TGTGCCAGCAGTTCGCGGGAGACCAATGAGCAGTTCTTC
TRBV7-9	once	.	TRBJ1-1	CASSFTALATEAFF	TGTGCCAGCAGCTTTACAGCCTTGGCCACTGAAGCTTTCTTT
TRBV6-5	.	.	TRBJ1-4	CASSYSGNEKLFF	TGTGCCAGCAGTTACTCCGGGAATGAAAAACTGTTTTTT
TRBV7-9	.	TRBD1	TRBJ2-7	CASSLALIGQGFSYEQYF	TGTGCCAGCAGCTTAGCCCTAATCGGACAGGGATTCTCCTACGAGCAGTACTTC
TRBV5-4	.	TRBD2	TRBJ2-1	CASSSRTSYNEQFF	TGTGCCAGCAGCTCCCGGACTAGTTACAATGAGCAGTTCTTC
TRBV6-1	once	.	TRBJ2-1	CASSDLVASYNEQFF	TGTGCCAGCAGTGACTTAGTAGCGAGTTACAATGAGCAGTTCTTC
TRBV7-9	.	TRBD1	TRBJ2-7	CASSFWGQGTYEQYF	TGTGCCAGCAGCTTCTGGGGACAGGGAACCTACGAGCAGTACTTC
TRBV6-4	.	TRBD2	TRBJ2-1	CASRLLAGVGEQFF	TGTGCCAGCAGACTACTAGCGGGAGTGGGTGAGCAGTTCTTC
TRBV7-9	.	.	TRBJ2-3	CASSTTRSTDTQYF	TGTGCCAGCAGCACTACTAGATCCACAGATACGCAGTATTTT